This TCR beta chain was identified during a study of beta chain features in type 1 diabetes. CDR3 length equals 14 residues. V lost 0 bases, J lost 2 bases, and 7 bases lay in between. CDR1 is SGDLS and CDR2 is YYNGEE in the germline V gene. Only one count was recorded for this clone. The isolated RNA, all of it, was reverse transcribed, so expressed TCRB transcripts were what got sequenced. Sequenced by immunoSEQ multiplex PCR; TCRdb stores in-frame clones only, minus some. Seen here are 360,000 or so clones, roughly a fifth observed once, and the top ten hold 0.044%. The V call is TRBV9, the J call TRBJ2-3, with no clear D. The sequencing input was naive CD4+ T cells from blood. The clonotype was recovered from a woman aged 18-29 years in good health. The CDR3 bases are TGTGCCAGCAGCGTAGCAGGCCACACAGATACGCAGTATTTT. Its protein product is CASSVAGHTDTQYF.